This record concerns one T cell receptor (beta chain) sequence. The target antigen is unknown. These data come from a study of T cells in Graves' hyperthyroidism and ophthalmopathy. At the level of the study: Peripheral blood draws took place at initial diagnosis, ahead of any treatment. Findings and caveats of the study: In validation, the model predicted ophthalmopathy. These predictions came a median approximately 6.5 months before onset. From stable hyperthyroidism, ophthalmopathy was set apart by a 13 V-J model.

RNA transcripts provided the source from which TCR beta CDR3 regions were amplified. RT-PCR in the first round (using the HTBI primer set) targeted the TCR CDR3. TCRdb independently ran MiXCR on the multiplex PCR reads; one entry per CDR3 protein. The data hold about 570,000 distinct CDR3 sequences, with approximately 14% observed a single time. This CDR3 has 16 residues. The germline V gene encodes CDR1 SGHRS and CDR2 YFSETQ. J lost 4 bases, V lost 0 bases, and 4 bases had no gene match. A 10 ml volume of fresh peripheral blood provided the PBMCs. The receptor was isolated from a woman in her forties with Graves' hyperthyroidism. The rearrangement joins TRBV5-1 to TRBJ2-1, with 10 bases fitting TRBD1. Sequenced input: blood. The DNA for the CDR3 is TGCGCCAGCAGCTTGGGACAGGGGGCAGCTTACAATGAGCAGTTCTTC. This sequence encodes CASSLGQGAAYNEQFF.